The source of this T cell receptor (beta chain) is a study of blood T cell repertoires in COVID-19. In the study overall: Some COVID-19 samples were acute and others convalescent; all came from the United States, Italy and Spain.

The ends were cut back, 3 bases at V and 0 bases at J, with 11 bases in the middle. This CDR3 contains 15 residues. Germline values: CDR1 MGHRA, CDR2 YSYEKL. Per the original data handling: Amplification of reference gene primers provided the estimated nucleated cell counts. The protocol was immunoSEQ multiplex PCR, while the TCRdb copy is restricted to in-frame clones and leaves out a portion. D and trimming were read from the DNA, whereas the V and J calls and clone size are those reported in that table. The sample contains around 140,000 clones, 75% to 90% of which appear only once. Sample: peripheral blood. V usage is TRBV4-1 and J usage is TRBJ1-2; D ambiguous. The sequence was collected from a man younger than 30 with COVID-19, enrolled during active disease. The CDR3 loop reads CASSQGGKPNYGYTF. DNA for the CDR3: TGCGCCAGCAGCCAGGGAGGCAAGCCTAACTATGGCTACACCTTC.